Listed below are T cell receptor beta chains from one sample, sequenced in a study of T cells in Graves' hyperthyroidism and ophthalmopathy. TCRdb reprocessed the multiplex PCR reads via MiXCR and lists one record per CDR3 protein. The sample includes about 840,000 distinct CDR3 sequences, around 39% of them seen just once. The specimen was blood. Receptors originate from a man aged 18 to 30 with Graves' hyperthyroidism. CDR3s include the opening cysteine and the closing phenylalanine or tryptophan. Fields, in order: D gene, J gene, V gene, clone size, CDR3 protein, CDR3 DNA. D genes are given only for firm matches. Some rows mark clone size as missing; the rest say once, few, many or name a class of expanded clone.

TRBD2	TRBJ2-7	TRBV4-1	few	CASSQEGTTSYEQYF	TGCGCCAGCAGCCAAGAAGGGACTACCTCCTACGAGCAGTACTTC
TRBD1	TRBJ1-2	TRBV29-1	-	CSVAGGGGGYGYTF	TGCAGCGTTGCAGGGGGAGGCGGAGGCTATGGCTACACCTTC
-	TRBJ2-7	TRBV20-1	few	CSARDVDVGQYF	TGCAGTGCTAGAGATGTGGACGTCGGGCAGTACTTC
-	TRBJ2-5	TRBV7-2	-	CASSLGPAGETQYF	TGTGCCAGCAGCTTAGGTCCGGCGGGAGAGACCCAGTACTTC
TRBD1	TRBJ1-1	TRBV2	many	CASSNRGRNTEAFF	TGTGCCAGCAGTAACAGGGGGAGGAATACTGAAGCTTTCTTT
TRBD1	TRBJ2-6	TRBV5-5	-	CASSLVPGQALSGANVLTF	TGTGCCAGCAGCTTGGTCCCGGGACAGGCACTCTCTGGGGCCAACGTCCTGACTTTC
-	TRBJ2-7	TRBV19	-	CASSIGRVSYEQYF	TGTGCCAGTAGTATTGGGCGGGTCTCCTACGAGCAGTACTTC
TRBD2	TRBJ2-7	TRBV29-1	many	CSVQETSVYEQYF	TGCAGCGTCCAAGAGACTAGCGTCTACGAGCAGTACTTC
TRBD2	TRBJ2-2	TRBV5-4	-	CASNPREAGELFF	TGTGCCAGCAACCCGCGGGAGGCCGGGGAGCTGTTTTTT
TRBD1	TRBJ2-7	TRBV6-1	-	CASRRDSWEQYF	TGTGCCAGCCGCAGGGACAGCTGGGAGCAGTACTTC
-	TRBJ1-5	TRBV7-9	many	CASSINRWGRNQPQHF	TGTGCCAGCAGCATAAACCGGTGGGGTCGCAATCAGCCCCAGCATTTT
TRBD1	TRBJ2-5	TRBV2	-	CASRGAKQGAGEETQYF	TGTGCCAGCAGGGGAGCTAAACAGGGGGCAGGAGAAGAGACCCAGTACTTC
-	TRBJ2-7	TRBV5-1	-	CASSSTGELYF	TGCGCCAGCAGCTCCACCGGGGAGCTGTACTTC
-	TRBJ1-2	TRBV7-3	-	CASSHSGGNTF	TGTGCCAGCAGCCATAGCGGGGGAAACACCTTC
-	TRBJ1-5	TRBV12-3/TRBV12-4	-	CASQTGSNQPQHF	TGTGCCAGCCAAACAGGTAGCAATCAGCCCCAGCATTTT
TRBD1	TRBJ2-7	TRBV29-1	many	CSALLGQGRYEQYF	TGCAGCGCTCTCCTCGGACAGGGAAGGTACGAGCAGTACTTC
-	TRBJ2-3	TRBV15	few	CATSRDSAFTDTQYF	TGTGCCACCAGCAGAGATTCAGCCTTCACAGATACGCAGTATTTT
-	TRBJ1-4	TRBV5-4	few	CASSYDGGATNEKLFF	TGTGCCAGCAGCTACGACGGAGGTGCAACTAATGAAAAACTGTTTTTT
TRBD1	TRBJ2-7	TRBV15	-	CATSSASRDRGQRDYEQYF	TGTGCCACCAGCAGTGCTAGCCGGGACAGGGGGCAAAGAGACTACGAGCAGTACTTC
-	TRBJ1-3	TRBV6-1	-	CASSESGNGNTIYF	TGTGCCAGCAGTGAATCGGGCAATGGAAACACCATATATTTT
TRBD1	TRBJ1-2	TRBV19	many	CASTRQGLSYGYTF	TGTGCCAGTACTCGACAGGGGCTATCCTATGGCTACACCTTC
TRBD1	TRBJ1-3	TRBV25-1	-	CASSDGGYTGGENTIYF	TGTGCCAGCAGTGACGGGGGATATACAGGGGGCGAGAACACCATATATTTT
-	TRBJ1-1	TRBV29-1	many	CSVGGGGTEAFF	TGCAGCGTTGGCGGGGGGGGGACTGAAGCTTTCTTT
TRBD1	TRBJ1-1	TRBV3-1	-	CASSQDGGGLAFF	TGTGCCAGCAGCCAAGATGGAGGGGGCCTCGCTTTCTTT
-	TRBJ2-5	TRBV6-5	-	CASSYSPTSPVTQYF	TGTGCCAGCAGTTACTCCCCAACTTCTCCCGTGACCCAGTACTTC
-	TRBJ2-3	TRBV4-1	-	CASSQGEAADTQYF	TGCGCCAGCAGCCAAGGGGAGGCGGCAGATACGCAGTATTTT